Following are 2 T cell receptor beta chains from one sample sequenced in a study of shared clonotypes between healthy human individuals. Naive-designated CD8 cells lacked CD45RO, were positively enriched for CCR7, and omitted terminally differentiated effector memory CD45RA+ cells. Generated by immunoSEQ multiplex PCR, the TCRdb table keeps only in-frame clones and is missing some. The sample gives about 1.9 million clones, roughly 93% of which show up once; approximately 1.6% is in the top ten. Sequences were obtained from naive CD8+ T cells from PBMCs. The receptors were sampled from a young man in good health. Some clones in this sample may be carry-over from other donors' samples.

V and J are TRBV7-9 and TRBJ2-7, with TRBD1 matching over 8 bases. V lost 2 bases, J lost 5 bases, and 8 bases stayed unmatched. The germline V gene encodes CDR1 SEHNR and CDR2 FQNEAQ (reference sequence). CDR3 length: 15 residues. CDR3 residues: CASSLTRTGIDEQYF. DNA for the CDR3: TGTGCCAGCAGCTTAACCCGGACAGGGATCGACGAGCAGTACTTC. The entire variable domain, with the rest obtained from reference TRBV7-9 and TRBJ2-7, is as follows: DTGVSQNPRHKITKRGQNVTFRCDPISEHNRLYWYRQTLGQGPEFLTYFQNEAQLEKSRLLSDRFSAERPKGSFSTLEIQRTEQGDSAMYLCASSLTRTGIDEQYFGPGTRLTVT.

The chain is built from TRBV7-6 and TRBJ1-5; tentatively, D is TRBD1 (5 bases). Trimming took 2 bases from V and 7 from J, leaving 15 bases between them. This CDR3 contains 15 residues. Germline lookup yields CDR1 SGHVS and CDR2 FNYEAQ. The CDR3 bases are TGTGCCAGCAGCTTATTGGTGGGGACGTTGCAGCCCCAGCATTTT. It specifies CASSLLVGTLQPQHF.